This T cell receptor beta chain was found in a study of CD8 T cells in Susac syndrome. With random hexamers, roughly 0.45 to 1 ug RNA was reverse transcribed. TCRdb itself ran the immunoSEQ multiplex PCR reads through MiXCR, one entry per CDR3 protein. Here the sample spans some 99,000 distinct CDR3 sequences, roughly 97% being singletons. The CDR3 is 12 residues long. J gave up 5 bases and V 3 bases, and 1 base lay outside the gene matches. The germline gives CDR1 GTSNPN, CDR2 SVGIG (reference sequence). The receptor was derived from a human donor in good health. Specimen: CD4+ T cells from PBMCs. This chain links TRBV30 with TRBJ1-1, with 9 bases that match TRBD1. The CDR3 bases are TGTGCCTGGAGCGGGACAGGGACTGAAGCTTTCTTT. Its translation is CAWSGTGTEAFF.